The 25 T cell receptor beta chains below were found in one sample sequenced in a study of blood T cell repertoires in COVID-19. The data were produced by immunoSEQ multiplex PCR, yet TCRdb's version contains in-frame clones alone and is incomplete. The repertoire includes approximately 92,000 clones, 82% of them detected once, and around 19% sits in the top ten. Sequencing was done on a sample of peripheral blood. The receptor source for this set is an elderly man with acute or convalescent COVID-19.

V is TRBV19 and J is TRBJ2-2, with TRBD1 identical over 7 bases. The germline CDR1 and CDR2 sequences are LNHDA and SQIVND (reference sequence). CDR3 length: 17 residues. With V trimmed by 1 base and J by 4 bases, 9 bases remained unmatched. CDR3 region: CASSIGPGQAGTGELFF. DNA of the CDR3: TGTGCCAGTAGTATAGGTCCTGGACAGGCGGGCACCGGGGAGCTGTTTTTT.

This chain links TRBV5-6 with TRBJ2-4; 8 bases fit TRBD1. The junction had 9 bases not matched to a gene; V was cut back by 5 bases and J by 8 bases. This CDR3 region has 14 residues. The germline V gene encodes CDR1 SGHDT and CDR2 YYEEEE. The CDR3 protein is CASRLGQDGDIQYF. CDR3 DNA sequence: TGTGCCAGCAGGCTGGGACAGGATGGAGACATTCAGTACTTC.

This clone has only a few counts. The chain employs TRBV6-5 and TRBJ1-1, with no clear D. Trimming took 4 bases from V and 4 from J, leaving 13 bases between them. Per the germline V gene, CDR1 is MNHEY and CDR2 is SVGAGI. This CDR3 has 14 amino acids. CDR3 residues: CASSFPGEVTEAFF. DNA of the CDR3: TGTGCCAGCAGTTTTCCCGGGGAAGTCACTGAAGCTTTCTTT.

The V and J genes are TRBV5-6 and TRBJ1-3; D perhaps matches TRBD1 (6 bases). The V end lost 3 bases, the J end lost 0 bases, and 13 bases lay between the germline ends. CDR3 length equals 16 residues. The germline CDR1 and CDR2 sequences are SGHDT and YYEEEE. This CDR3 is CASSSRQVHSGNTIYF. As DNA, the CDR3 is TGTGCCAGCAGCTCGAGACAGGTTCACTCTGGAAACACCATATATTTT.

The V and J genes are TRBV7-2 and TRBJ2-1, with D tentatively TRBD1 (6 bases). V was pared by 5 bases and J by 6 bases, with 11 bases between. CDR1 SGHTA and CDR2 FQGNSA come from the germline V gene. There are 13 residues in the CDR3. CDR3 sequence (DNA): TGTGCCAGCAGCCCAAACAGGGTCAATGAGCAGTTCTTC. It specifies CASSPNRVNEQFF. Using reference TRBV7-2 and TRBJ2-1 for the parts outside the CDR3, the full variable domain is GAGVSQSPSNKVTEKGKDVELRCDPISGHTALYWYRQSLGQGLEFLIYFQGNSAPDKSGLPSDRFSAERTGGSVSTLTIQRTQQEDSAVYLCASSPNRVNEQFFGPGTRLTVL.

This chain links TRBV7-8 with TRBJ2-2; 16 bases agree with TRBD2. The CDR3 consists of 19 residues. Germline lookup yields CDR1 SGHVS and CDR2 FQNEAQ. Trimming removed 5 bases from V and 1 base from J; junction bases left unmatched: 7. DNA for the CDR3: TGTGCCAGCAGCCGAGTGGGACTAGCGGGAGGGCTGAACACCGGGGAGCTGTTTTTT. This gives the protein CASSRVGLAGGLNTGELFF.

This clone was found a few times. V is TRBV5-4 and J is TRBJ1-6, with 7 bases fitting TRBD1. CDR3 length equals 15 residues. Per the germline V gene, CDR1 is SGHNT and CDR2 is YYREEE (reference sequence). After removal of 1 base from V and 6 bases from J, the junction contained 4 bases not matched to a gene. CDR3 sequence (DNA): TGTGCCAGCAGCTTGTATGGGACAGTTAATTCACCCCTCCACTTT. Residues: CASSLYGTVNSPLHF.

The gene calls are TRBV19 and TRBJ1-5; TRBD1 is a possible D gene (5 bases). The germline V and J ends were trimmed by 11 bases and 6 bases, with 8 bases remaining between them. Looked up from germline, CDR1 is LNHDA and CDR2 is SQIVND (reference sequence). The CDR3 sequence is 10 residues long. CDR3 bases: TGTGCCGGGGGGAGTCAGCCCCAGCATTTT. It translates to CAGGSQPQHF. The full variable domain, in which reference TRBV19 and TRBJ1-5 provide the parts outside the CDR3, is DGGITQSPKYLFRKEGQNVTLSCEQNLNHDAMYWYRQDPGQGLRLIYYSQIVNDFQKGDIAEGYSVSREKKESFPLTVTSAQKNPTAFYLCAGGSQPQHFGDGTRLSIL.

The rearrangement uses TRBV7-2 and TRBJ2-3; D perhaps matches TRBD2 (5 bases). This CDR3 comprises 13 residues. The germline CDR1 and CDR2 sequences are SGHTA and FQGNSA. Trimming removed 1 base at V and 6 bases at J, with 8 bases between. Here the CDR3 DNA reads TGTGCCAGCAGCTTAGTCGGGGATGATACGCAGTATTTT. It translates to CASSLVGDDTQYF.

V is TRBV3-1 (or the pseudogene TRBV3-2) and J is TRBJ2-1; 16 positions agree with TRBD2. CDR3 length: 14 residues. CDR1 LGHDT and CDR2 YNNKEL come from the germline V gene (reference sequence). Trimming cost V 4 bases and J 15 bases; bases outside gene matches: 6. The CDR3 coding sequence is TGTGCCAGCAGCCCCGGGACTAGCGGGAGGGCCACGTTCTTC. Its protein product is CASSPGTSGRATFF.

The rearrangement joins TRBV5-4 to TRBJ1-2; a possible D gene is TRBD1 (5 bases). This CDR3 region has 12 residues. The V end was cut by 4 bases, the J end by 8 bases, with 12 bases between. Germline loops: CDR1 SGHNT, CDR2 YYREEE (reference sequence). The CDR3 loop reads CASSGAVGGYTF. CDR3 coding DNA: TGTGCCAGCAGCGGGGCGGTGGGCGGCTACACCTTC. The full variable domain, completed using reference TRBV5-4 and TRBJ1-2, is ETGVTQSPTHLIKTRGQQVTLRCSSQSGHNTVSWYQQALGQGPQFIFQYYREEENGRGNFPPRFSGLQFPNYSSELNVNALELDDSALYLCASSGAVGGYTFGSGTRLTVV.

The chain links TRBV6-2 or TRBV6-3 to TRBJ2-1; D is perhaps TRBD2 (6 bases). CDR1 MNHEY and CDR2 SVGEGT come from the germline V gene. This CDR3 is 15 amino acids long. V was shortened by 4 bases and J by 6 bases, with 16 bases between the two germline ends. For the CDR3, the DNA is TGTGCCAGCAGTTGGGTAGGCGGGGCGTCCAATGAGCAGTTCTTC. It encodes CASSWVGGASNEQFF.

The chain joins TRBV5-6 to TRBJ1-1; no definite D call. The CDR3 runs to 13 residues. Germline CDR1 and CDR2: SGHDT and YYEEEE. With 7 bases removed from V and 1 base from J, the gap between germline ends came to 11 bases. CDR3: CASHSGSNTEAFF. The DNA of the CDR3 is TGTGCCAGCCACTCCGGGTCGAACACTGAAGCTTTCTTT.

In its sample, this clone was seen a few times. V and J are TRBV2 and TRBJ1-5; D is undetermined. Trimming stripped 6 bases from V and 0 bases from J, with 6 bases between. Germline CDR1 and CDR2: SNHLY and FYNNEI. The CDR3 is 13 amino acids. The CDR3 DNA is TGTGCCAGCAGACGGGATAGCAATCAGCCCCAGCATTTT. Its translation is CASRRDSNQPQHF.

This clone showed up just a few times. V and J are TRBV7-2 and TRBJ2-5; maybe TRBD1 (6 bases). Trimming took off 5 bases at V and 5 bases at J, with 9 bases between the two ends. CDR1 and CDR2 (germline): SGHTA, FQGNSA. The CDR3 loop spans 12 amino acids. CDR3 amino acids: CASSPQGETQYF. The CDR3 bases are TGTGCCAGCAGCCCCCAGGGGGAGACCCAGTACTTC.

The chain carries TRBV2 and TRBJ2-7; 7 nucleotides line up with TRBD1. The ends lost 6 bases at V and 2 bases at J; junction bases unmatched: 10. The CDR3 totals 15 residues. In germline, CDR1 is SNHLY, CDR2 FYNNEI. The CDR3 loop reads CASRLQGSPPYEQYF. The CDR3 coding sequence is TGTGCCAGCAGGTTACAGGGGAGTCCCCCCTACGAGCAGTACTTC.

V gene TRBV19 combines with J gene TRBJ2-1, with TRBD2 matching 11 bases. The CDR3 consists of 16 residues. The germline V gene has CDR1 LNHDA and CDR2 SQIVND (reference sequence). V shed 7 bases, J shed 4 bases, and the junction held 9 bases outside the gene matches. CDR3 sequence (DNA): TGTGCCAGTACCTTAGGTAGCGGGAGGGTATACAATGAGCAGTTCTTC. It encodes CASTLGSGRVYNEQFF.

The chain combines TRBV7-9 with TRBJ2-3; 7 bases are shared with TRBD1. V lost 6 bases to trimming and J lost 2 bases; unmatched junction nucleotides: 2. The CDR3 runs to 13 residues. Per germline, CDR1 SEHNR and CDR2 FQNEAQ (reference sequence). The CDR3 DNA reads TGTGCCAGCAGGGGACAGAACACAGATACGCAGTATTTT. Amino acids: CASRGQNTDTQYF.

The genes are TRBV5-1 and TRBJ2-2, with TRBD2 as a possible D gene (6 bases). The germline gives CDR1 SGHRS, CDR2 YFSETQ. Trimming removed 5 bases from V and 6 bases from J, with 8 bases in between. This CDR3 has 12 amino acids. This CDR3 is CASRAGSGELFF. The CDR3 bases are TGCGCCAGCAGGGCGGGATCCGGGGAGCTGTTTTTT.

This clone has more than one count but fewer than ten. The chain joins TRBV2 to TRBJ2-5; 7 positions match TRBD2. This CDR3 contains 13 residues. The V and J ends lost 7 bases and 1 base, in that order; junction bases with no gene match: 3. Germline CDR1 and CDR2: SNHLY and FYNNEI. The CDR3 here is CASNREVQETQYF. CDR3 DNA: TGTGCCAGCAATCGGGAGGTCCAAGAGACCCAGTACTTC.

J is TRBJ2-1 and V is TRBV10-3, with D perhaps TRBD2 (6 bases). Per the germline V gene, CDR1 is ENHRY and CDR2 is SYGVKD. The CDR3 sequence is 13 residues long. Trimming cost V 11 bases and J 5 bases, with 16 bases left between them. The CDR3 is CAHRRGLNNEQFF. In DNA, the CDR3 is TGTGCCCACCGGAGGGGTCTGAACAATGAGCAGTTCTTC.

The chain carries TRBV5-1 and TRBJ1-1; D unresolved. CDR1 SGHRS and CDR2 YFSETQ come from the germline V gene. The V end lost 2 bases, the J end lost 1 base, and 3 bases lay between the germline ends. The CDR3 extends over 12 amino acids. CDR3 sequence reads: CASSFGNTEAFF. CDR3 nucleotide sequence: TGCGCCAGCAGCTTCGGGAACACTGAAGCTTTCTTT.

There are a few counts of this clone. V usage is TRBV28 and J usage is TRBJ2-7; possibly TRBD1 for D (7 bases). CDR3 length: 15 residues. The V and J ends lost 5 bases and 2 bases respectively, with 16 bases between them. Germline V lookup: CDR1 MDHEN, CDR2 SYDVKM. The CDR3 reads CASSAGGTDPYEQYF. The CDR3 region has the DNA TGTGCCAGCAGTGCAGGCGGGACAGACCCCTACGAGCAGTACTTC.

The rearrangement uses TRBV19 and TRBJ1-5, with 7 bases matching TRBD1. Germline V gene lookup returns CDR1 LNHDA and CDR2 SQIVND (reference sequence). Losses at the gene ends were 3 bases for V and 4 bases for J; bases not matched to a gene: 6. This CDR3 contains 15 residues. The CDR3 spells CASSMWTGANQPQHF. DNA for the CDR3: TGTGCCAGTAGTATGTGGACAGGAGCTAATCAGCCCCAGCATTTT.

The chain recombines TRBV5-1 with TRBJ2-3; D is perhaps TRBD2 (7 bases). The CDR3 has 15 residues. Per the germline V gene, CDR1 is SGHRS and CDR2 is YFSETQ. The V end lost 5 bases, the J end lost 0 bases, and 13 bases lay between the germline ends. For the CDR3, the DNA is TGCGCCAGCAGATCGGCGGGGGCTAGCACAGATACGCAGTATTTT. Its translation is CASRSAGASTDTQYF. The whole variable domain, remainder taken from reference TRBV5-1 and TRBJ2-3, is KAGVTQTPRYLIKTRGQQVTLSCSPISGHRSVSWYQQTPGQGLQFLFEYFSETQRNKGNFPGRFSGRQFSNSRSEMNVSTLELGDSALYLCASRSAGASTDTQYFGPGTRLTVL.